These 23 T cell receptor beta chains originate from one sample sequenced in a study of T cell repertoires in cytomegalovirus infection. Their recognized antigens are unknown. Each CDR3 protein gets one entry after TCRdb re-called the reads with MiXCR. The sample consists of about 770,000 distinct CDR3 sequences, about 27% of them appearing once. The sequencing used cultured CD8+ T cells from PBMCs, collected from culture after CMV antigen stimulation. Every receptor here comes from a human donor in good health (CMV status not recorded). Some clones in this sample may be carry-over from other donors' samples.

This clonotype was observed at least ten times. This sequence joins TRBV7-9 and TRBJ2-5; 7 bases fit TRBD2. The V segment lost 2 bases and the J segment 1 base; nucleotides outside the gene matches: 4. The CDR3 sequence is 15 residues long. From germline, CDR1 is SEHNR and CDR2 FQNEAQ (reference sequence). The CDR3 loop is CASSLSGGIQETQYF. The CDR3 bases are TGTGCCAGCAGCTTATCGGGGGGAATCCAAGAGACCCAGTACTTC.

The rearrangement uses TRBV9 and TRBJ1-1; D not resolved. V was pared by 7 bases and J by 6 bases, with 10 bases between. This CDR3 is 11 amino acids long. Germline assignment: CDR1 SGDLS and CDR2 YYNGEE. DNA of the CDR3: TGTGCCAGCGGCTCCTTGGCTGAAGCTTTCTTT. Protein: CASGSLAEAFF.

This clonotype was counted only a few times. V usage is TRBV10-3 and J usage is TRBJ2-1; 11 nucleotides align to TRBD2. CDR1 and CDR2 (germline): ENHRY, SYGVKD. CDR3 length: 15 residues. V shed 6 bases, J shed 6 bases, and the junction held 7 bases outside the gene matches. The CDR3: CAIRIAGGPLNEQFF. The CDR3 nucleotides read TGTGCCATCAGAATAGCGGGGGGGCCCCTCAATGAGCAGTTCTTC.

This sequence joins TRBV20-1 and TRBJ1-2, with D hard to call. Germline V gives CDR1 DFQATT, CDR2 SNEGSKA (reference sequence). Between the trimmed V and J ends, which lost 4 bases and 2 bases, there was a span of 14 bases. The CDR3 loop spans 14 amino acids. CDR3 bases: TGCAGTGCTACCAGATTTCCCCGCAACTATGGCTACACCTTC. This translates into CSATRFPRNYGYTF.

V is TRBV7-9 and J is TRBJ2-7; TRBD2 might be the D (6 bases). Trimming cost V 5 bases and J 5 bases, with 16 bases left between them. The CDR3 is 14 amino acids. Per the germline V gene, CDR1 is SEHNR and CDR2 is FQNEAQ (reference sequence). The CDR3 region has the DNA TGTGCCAGCAGCCATAGAGAGGGAGGCCACGAGCAGTACTTC. Protein sequence: CASSHREGGHEQYF.

This chain links TRBV20-1 with TRBJ2-7; no firm D call. The CDR3 is 14 residues long. V lost 5 bases, J lost 1 base, and 15 bases lay in between. The germline V gene has CDR1 DFQATT and CDR2 SNEGSKA (reference sequence). The CDR3 nucleotides read TGCAGTGCTTCGAGGACCGTTCTATCCTACGAGCAGTACTTC. It specifies CSASRTVLSYEQYF.

This clonotype showed up just a few times. The chain carries TRBV15 and TRBJ1-1; 9 nucleotides match TRBD1. With 5 bases clipped from V and 1 base from J, the junction kept 2 bases outside the gene matches. The CDR3 has 14 amino acids. Germline lookup yields CDR1 LNHNV and CDR2 YYDKDF (reference sequence). This CDR3 reads CATSLTGGNTEAFF. CDR3 nucleotides: TGTGCCACCAGCCTGACAGGGGGGAACACTGAAGCTTTCTTT. The full variable domain, its missing parts supplied by reference TRBV15 and TRBJ1-1, is DAMVIQNPRYQVTQFGKPVTLSCSQTLNHNVMYWYQQKSSQAPKLLFHYYDKDFNNEADTPDNFQSRRPNTSFCFLDIRSPGLGDTAMYLCATSLTGGNTEAFFGQGTRLTVV.

V usage is TRBV12-3 or TRBV12-4 and J usage is TRBJ1-1; D might be TRBD1 (5 bases). CDR3 size: 10 residues. V was trimmed by 6 bases and J by 10 bases, leaving 9 bases between them. The CDR3 protein is CASRTEVAFF. The CDR3, as DNA: TGTGCCAGCAGGACAGAAGTAGCTTTCTTT.

The chain is built from TRBV14 and TRBJ1-2, with D perhaps TRBD1 (6 bases). The germline CDR1 and CDR2 sequences are SGHDN and FVKESK. The CDR3 length is 13 residues. The V end lost 3 bases, the J end lost 3 bases, and 8 bases lay between the germline ends. The CDR3 reads CASSHRQDYGYTF. The CDR3 DNA follows: TGTGCCAGCAGCCACAGACAGGACTATGGCTACACCTTC.

This clonotype was seen more than once but under ten times. The rearrangement joins TRBV6-6 to TRBJ2-3; 7 bases are shared with TRBD2. Germline-derived CDR1 and CDR2 are MNHNY and SVGAGI (reference sequence). V shed 6 bases, J shed 2 bases, and the junction held 5 bases outside the gene matches. The CDR3 has 14 residues. CDR3 in DNA: TGTGCCAGCAGGAGCGGGGACTACACAGATACGCAGTATTTT. It encodes CASRSGDYTDTQYF.

CDR3 region: CASSQYRAALPLYEQYV. The CDR3 coding sequence is TGTGCCAGCAGCCAATACAGGGCTGCCCTTCCCCTTTACGAGCAGTACGTC. The genes are TRBV27 and TRBJ2-7, with D perhaps TRBD1 (6 bases). Germline V lookup: CDR1 MNHEY, CDR2 SMNVEV (reference sequence). This CDR3 spans 17 amino acids. V lost 6 bases to trimming and J lost 4 bases, with 25 bases between them.

V gene TRBV7-8 combines with J gene TRBJ2-7; D not resolved. Germline CDR1 reads SGHVS; CDR2 reads FQNEAQ. V gave up 5 bases and J gave up 2 bases, with 13 bases separating them. This CDR3 has 14 residues. The CDR3 region is CASSVRRLAYEQYF. Here the CDR3 DNA reads TGTGCCAGCAGCGTTAGAAGGCTCGCCTACGAGCAGTACTTC.

The chain couples TRBV27 to TRBJ1-1; D not certain. The CDR3 has 12 residues. The germline V gene encodes CDR1 MNHEY and CDR2 SMNVEV (reference sequence). V shed 10 bases and J shed 1 base, with 10 bases lying between them. The CDR3 loop is CATPDTNTEAFF. The CDR3 DNA reads TGTGCCACCCCTGACACGAACACTGAAGCTTTCTTT.

The chain has TRBV5-6 and TRBJ1-1; D call uncertain. Germline-derived CDR1 and CDR2 are SGHDT and YYEEEE. V lost 0 bases and J lost 12, with 15 bases in between. The CDR3 loop spans 13 amino acids. Here the CDR3 reads CASSLDRTYGTFF. The DNA for the CDR3 is TGTGCCAGCAGCTTGGATCGCACCTATGGGACTTTCTTT.

The chain joins TRBV7-2 to TRBJ2-7, with 9 positions matching TRBD1. Looked up from germline, CDR1 is SGHTA and CDR2 is FQGNSA. V gave up 2 bases and J gave up 0 bases; unmatched junction bases: 14. The CDR3 runs 19 residues. CDR3 DNA sequence: TGTGCCAGCAGCTTATTAGGACAGGGGATGGGACCTCCCTCCTACGAGCAGTACTTC. Translated: CASSLLGQGMGPPSYEQYF.

This chain links TRBV9 with TRBJ1-1; 8 bases map to TRBD1. This CDR3 has 13 residues. Germline-derived CDR1 and CDR2 are SGDLS and YYNGEE. Germline trimming cut 4 bases from V and 10 bases from J; bases unmatched to any gene: 9. The CDR3 protein is CASSSGQGRGAFF. CDR3 nucleotide sequence: TGTGCCAGCAGCTCAGGACAGGGCCGGGGAGCTTTCTTT.

The CDR3 DNA reads as TGTGCCAGCAGCGTAGCTCGCGTCGATGAGCAGTTCTTC. As protein: CASSVARVDEQFF. The chain joins TRBV9 to TRBJ2-1, with D unresolved. Trimming stripped 0 bases from V and 8 bases from J, with 9 bases between. This CDR3 spans 13 amino acids. Looked up from germline, CDR1 is SGDLS and CDR2 is YYNGEE.

This clonotype was picked up one time. The chain employs TRBV29-1 and TRBJ2-5; TRBD1 matches 8 bases. The CDR3 length is 14 residues. Germline V gene lookup returns CDR1 SQVTM and CDR2 ANQGSEA. V lost 4 bases and J lost 1; bases outside the gene matches: 5. CDR3 sequence: CSVAQGASQETQYF. The DNA of the CDR3 is TGCAGCGTTGCCCAGGGGGCTAGCCAAGAGACCCAGTACTTC.

V and J are TRBV15 and TRBJ2-1; 8 bases line up with TRBD2. The CDR3 is 15 residues long. After removal of 1 base from V and 3 bases from J, the junction contained 2 bases not matched to a gene. Germline values: CDR1 LNHNV, CDR2 YYDKDF (reference sequence). CDR3 coding DNA: TGTGCCACCAGCAGAGCCAGCGGGGGCTACAATGAGCAGTTCTTC. This translates into CATSRASGGYNEQFF.

J is TRBJ2-1 and V is TRBV2; D possibly corresponds to TRBD1 (6 bases). Trimming shortened V by 9 bases and J by 0 bases, and 9 bases separated the two germline ends. CDR3 length equals 13 residues. In germline, CDR1 is SNHLY, CDR2 FYNNEI. The CDR3 region is CARGTPSYNEQFF. DNA of the CDR3: TGTGCCAGAGGGACACCCTCCTACAATGAGCAGTTCTTC.

The V gene is TRBV7-6, the J gene TRBJ1-5, with TRBD1 identical over 9 bases. V shed 5 bases, J shed 2 bases, and the junction held 7 bases outside the gene matches. The CDR3 has 16 residues. From germline, CDR1 is SGHVS and CDR2 FNYEAQ. The CDR3 coding sequence is TGTGCCAGCAGCCCGGGGACAGGGTTTGGCAATCAGCCCCAGCATTTT. It yields the protein CASSPGTGFGNQPQHF.

In this sample, this clonotype turned up many times. The junction departs from germline at one end; a sequencing error may be responsible. The rearrangement links TRBV5-1 to TRBJ2-2; no definite D call. The CDR3 consists of 12 residues. CDR1 SGHRS and CDR2 YFSETQ come from the germline V gene. CDR3 in amino acids: CASSFSTGELFF. In DNA form, the CDR3 reads TGTGCCAGCAGCTTTAGCACCGGGGAGCTGTTTTTT.

In its sample, this clonotype was seen a few times. The rearrangement links TRBV12-3 or TRBV12-4 to TRBJ1-5; D gene unclear. Between the trimmed V and J ends, which lost 5 bases and 6 bases, there was a span of 14 bases. There are 14 residues in the CDR3. The CDR3 DNA reads TGTGCCAGCAGTCGGACGGCAAGCGGTCAGCCCCAGCATTTT. It is translated as CASSRTASGQPQHF.